The source of this TCR beta chain is a study of cytomegalovirus exposure and HLA in healthy donors. The PCR made use of 60 Vbeta and 13 Jbeta primers. Data came from immunoSEQ multiplex PCR; TCRdb stores just in-frame clones and leaves some out. This table has about 140,000 clones, roughly two thirds appearing once. Study-level results: Presence/absence analyses took donor sequencing depth as roughly uniform.

The table lists this clone with a few counts. The antigen is unknown. Deletions cut 6 bases from V and 7 bases from J, with 22 bases between. CDR1 and CDR2 from the germline V gene are MDHEN and SYDVKM. The CDR3 consists of 17 residues. The chain carries TRBV28 and TRBJ1-6; TRBD1 might be the D (5 bases). Sequencing input: PBMCs. The TCR originated in a male donor in good health and CMV-seronegative. The CDR3 region has the DNA TGTGCCAGCAGCTGGTTGAATATGAAGGGGAACAATTCACCCCTCCACTTT. Encoded protein: CASSWLNMKGNNSPLHF.